This TCR beta chain was found in a study of tumor and adjacent non-tumor tissue in lung cancer. At the level of the study: The cohort had 12 adenocarcinoma, 2 squamous cell and 1 small cell patients. General study findings and limits: In normal lung, the top 100 clones were significantly more dominant than in tumor. Shorter survival was associated with higher TCR diversity in tumors.

As for this clonotype: What it recognizes is unknown.

A modified ARM-PCR protocol with three rounds of nested PCR amplified TCRbeta. MiXCR was run by TCRdb on the multiplex PCR reads, yielding one entry per CDR3 protein. Among about 86,000 distinct CDR3 sequences listed, more than 75% were seen once. The CDR3 length is 15 residues. Trimming pared 8 bases from V and 7 bases from J, leaving 21 bases between. From germline, CDR1 is MNHEY and CDR2 SVGAGI. This sample's RNA came from whole unsorted tissue. More than 3 cm separated this lung sample from the edge of the tumor. This sequence was found in a woman aged 45-65 years with non-small cell lung cancer. The chain couples TRBV6-5 to TRBJ2-1; the D call may be TRBD1 or TRBD2 (5 bases each). Sample: distant non-tumor lung tissue. The CDR3 DNA is TGTGCCAGCGGTCAACGGACATGGTCGGGGAATGAGCAGTTCTTC. It specifies CASGQRTWSGNEQFF.